This T cell receptor (beta chain) was retrieved from a study of cytomegalovirus exposure and HLA in healthy donors. Overall study results and limits: Fewer N-insertions (relative to the roughly 730-donor mean) were reportedly seen in an Asian-associated ancestry cluster in a later analysis.

This clone was detected a few times. Its specificity is unknown. PCR involved 60 Vbeta and 13 Jbeta primers. Clones were sequenced by immunoSEQ multiplex PCR, and TCRdb holds only the in-frame ones, with some missing. The repertoire holds about 200,000 clones, with 70% to 85% as singletons. Sequences were obtained from PBMCs. This clonotype originated in a boy aged 2-15 years in good health and CMV-seronegative.

CDR3 DNA: TGTGCCAGCAGTCTGGACAGGAGCTCCTACAATGAGCAGTTCTTC. It encodes CASSLDRSSYNEQFF. The gene calls are TRBV6-1 and TRBJ2-1; TRBD1 agrees at 7 bases. CDR3 length: 15 residues. V dropped 5 bases and J dropped 0; count of bases not matched to a gene: 4. Germline V CDR1 and CDR2: MNHNS, SASEGT.